The following is a TCR beta chain sequence with its context. Its antigen remains unknown. This entry belongs to a study of cytomegalovirus exposure and HLA in healthy donors. Whole-study context: A preliminary data release comprised about 85 million unique TCRs obtained from HLA-typed donors. Study-level results: Analysis performed later found roughly 18,000 TCR beta sequences associated with HLA alleles at 0.05 false discovery rate. A prior analysis recorded that most TCR beta V segments were productive about 87% or about 30% of the time. From TCR beta sequences, most subjects' HLA-A and HLA-B alleles were reportedly predicted accurately.

In the PCR, 60 Vbeta and 13 Jbeta primers were used. Using immunoSEQ multiplex PCR, the repertoire was profiled, and TCRdb retains in-frame clones only, with some absent. The table includes approximately 170,000 clones, 76% detected once. The V gene's germline CDR1 is SGHNT and CDR2 YYREEE (reference sequence). This CDR3 spans 15 amino acids. With V trimmed by 5 bases and J by 3 bases, 9 bases remained unmatched. This sequence joins TRBV5-4 and TRBJ2-7; 9 positions match TRBD1. Sequencing was carried out using PBMCs. This TCR was sampled from a female donor in good health and CMV-seronegative. This CDR3 is CASSFAGTGHYEQYF. DNA for the CDR3: TGTGCCAGCAGTTTCGCCGGGACAGGGCACTACGAGCAGTACTTC.